One and the same sample provided the 5 T cell receptor beta chains below, sequenced in a study of cytomegalovirus exposure and HLA in healthy donors. The PCR made use of 60 Vbeta and 13 Jbeta primers. Libraries were prepared by immunoSEQ multiplex PCR; TCRdb keeps only in-frame clonotypes and omits some of them. Of tens of thousands of clones listed, about 75% are singletons. Sequencing was performed on PBMCs. The receptor set was obtained from a man in his forties in good health and CMV-seronegative.

The chain is built from TRBV10-3 and TRBJ1-5, with 9 bases identical to TRBD1. Germline CDR1 and CDR2: ENHRY and SYGVKD. Trimming removed 2 bases from V and 0 bases from J; junction bases left unmatched: 2. CDR3 length equals 16 residues. CDR3 protein: CAISETGGSSNQPQHF. The CDR3, as DNA: TGTGCCATCAGTGAGACAGGGGGCTCTAGCAATCAGCCCCAGCATTTT.

This clone was observed a few times. The rearrangement joins TRBV11-2 to TRBJ2-1, with D possibly being TRBD1 (5 bases). CDR1 is SGHAT and CDR2 is FQNNGV in the germline V gene. The length of the CDR3 is 17 residues. V was trimmed by 5 bases and J by 4 bases, leaving 21 bases between them. The CDR3 here is CASSPQRQGMRYNEQFF. The CDR3 DNA follows: TGTGCCAGCAGCCCACAACGTCAGGGCATGAGGTACAATGAGCAGTTCTTC.

The chain uses TRBV14 and TRBJ1-1; no definite D call. Germline lookup yields CDR1 SGHDN and CDR2 FVKESK. Deletions cut 0 bases from V and 3 bases from J, with 14 bases between. The CDR3 is 16 amino acids. CDR3: CASSQDRGRRDTEAFF. Written as DNA, the CDR3 is TGTGCCAGCAGCCAAGATCGTGGGAGGCGAGACACTGAAGCTTTCTTT.

This clone appeared a single time. The chain joins TRBV27 to TRBJ2-1; 10 bases fit TRBD2. Germline V gene sequence: CDR1 MNHEY, CDR2 SMNVEV (reference sequence). This CDR3 is 15 amino acids long. V lost 6 bases, J lost 9 bases, and 11 bases stayed unmatched. In DNA, the CDR3 is TGTGCCAGCAGACGTGGTCTAGCGGGAGTGATTGAGCAGTTCTTC. This codes for CASRRGLAGVIEQFF.

This chain connects TRBV6-1 to TRBJ2-7; 11 bases are a match to TRBD1. The germline gives CDR1 MNHNS, CDR2 SASEGT. V lost 6 bases and J lost 4; bases outside the gene matches: 8. This CDR3 comprises 15 residues. The CDR3 DNA is TGTGCCAGCAGGACTGGACAGGGGGCTATATACGAGCAGTACTTC. This codes for CASRTGQGAIYEQYF.